This T cell receptor beta chain came from a study of T-cell memory formation after mild COVID-19 (dated by TCRdb to the early 2020s). Broadly, across the study: Most TCR sequence clusters were specific to one of the two donors. The cohort comprised two young, previously healthy adult volunteers, one female and one male. In a couple of donors, T-cell clones that expanded and contracted after mild COVID-19 were tracked by sequencing TCRalpha and TCRbeta repertoires over time. Beyond this particular receptor, the publication reports: Clones that contracted from day 15 to 85 showed balanced CD4/CD8 phenotypes, whereas a second wave of clones that expanded from day 15 to 37 leaned towards CD4+. Some responding clones were found in pre-infection memory, which suggests that pre-existing cross-reactive memory T cells took part in the SARS-CoV-2 response. Contracting CD4+ clones appeared mostly in the CM and EM memory subsets, whereas CD8+ clones were enriched in EMRA. Only two mild cases were covered by the study, and larger cohorts that include severe cases with pre-infection samples were considered necessary. The second-wave clones that peaked on day 37 were not confirmed to be SARS-CoV-2 specific.

This clonotype was seen a handful of times. The specificity of this receptor is unknown. It has no much larger one-base neighbor in the sample; base qualities were not kept. Trimming takes 5 bases off V and 5 bases off J; junction bases not matched to a gene: 5. The germline V gene sets CDR1 to SNHLY and CDR2 to FYNNEI. The CDR3, cysteine through phenylalanine, is 15 amino acids long. Left in the record is the CDR3 DNA by itself, 45 bases read in frame from the first base. PBMCs were isolated by Ficoll-Paque density gradient centrifugation. The listed sequencing device is Illumina NovaSeq 6000. Using 5'RACE with constant-segment primers, TCRalpha and TCRbeta cDNA libraries were constructed, with sample barcodes and unique molecular identifiers added in the process. Trizol reagent was used to extract RNA from every sample. Amplification of the libraries took two PCR steps, and the second step added a second sample barcode plus Illumina TruSeq adapters. Sequencing of libraries was performed on an Illumina NovaSeq with 2 x 150 bp paired-end reads. Concerning the study's data processing: Reads were demultiplexed and collapsed into UMI-guided consensus sequences with migec v1.2.7. With mixcr v2.1.11, UMI consensuses were aligned to TRA and TRB V and J templates and assembled into clonotypes. Clonotypes were classified as expanded or contracted when called significant by both edgeR and NoisET, with noise models trained on biological replicates. For edgeR calls, the cutoffs were a false discovery rate-adjusted p below 0.01 and a log2 fold-change threshold of 1. As an exploratory analysis of dynamics, PCA with hierarchical clustering was applied to max-normalized trajectories of the 1000 most abundant clonotypes. The CD4 or CD8 phenotype of responding clones was assigned using the separately sequenced CD4+ and CD8+ repertoires. The public reads were quality trimmed at Q25 with fastp and then assembled into clones with MiXCR by TCRdb, keeping productive beta chains. Every entry covers one CDR3 protein and lists the most common genes and DNA from its rows. TCRdb assigned the V and J calls; the authors' analysis was not used. The sample records some 320,000 distinct CDR3 sequences, about a sixth of which are singletons. In total, the top ten clones hold approximately 20% of the sample.

This sequence originates from a man aged 18 to 30 who had mild COVID-19 (a few samples of this study predate the infection). The sample titles of this study are shuffled in the database, so cell type and time point are left out; the donor was told from shared clones. Here the chain combines TRBV2 and TRBJ1-6; a stretch of 8 junction bases matches TRBD1. The sequenced sample was PBMCs or a T cell subset sorted from them (not recorded which). The CDR3 protein sequence reads: CASSPRTGNNSPLHF. The nucleotide sequence reads as follows: TGTGCCAGCAGTCCGCGGACAGGGAATAATTCACCCCTCCACTTT.